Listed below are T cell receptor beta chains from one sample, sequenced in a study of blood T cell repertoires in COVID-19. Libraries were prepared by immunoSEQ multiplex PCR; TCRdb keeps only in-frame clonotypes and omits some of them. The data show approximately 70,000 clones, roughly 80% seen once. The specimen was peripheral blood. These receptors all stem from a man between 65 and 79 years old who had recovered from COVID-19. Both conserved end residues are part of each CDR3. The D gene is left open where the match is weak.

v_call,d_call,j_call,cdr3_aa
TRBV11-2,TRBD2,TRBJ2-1,CASSIRGASGSGEQFF
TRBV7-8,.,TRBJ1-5,CASSLAGSGAGSNQPQHF
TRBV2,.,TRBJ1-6,CASSGGSSNSPLHF
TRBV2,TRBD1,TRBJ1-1,CASSWTGTNTEAFF
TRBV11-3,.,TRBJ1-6,CASSLFTYMAPLHF
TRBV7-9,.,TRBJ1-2,CASSSDPLTGNYGYTF
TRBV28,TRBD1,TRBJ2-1,CASSSGQGAWYEQFF
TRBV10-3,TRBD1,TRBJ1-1,CAIRKGQMNTEAFF
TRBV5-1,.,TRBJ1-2,CASSLGNTQQGGYTF
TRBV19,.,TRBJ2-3,CASSTAQITDTQYF
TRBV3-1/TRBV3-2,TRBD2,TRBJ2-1,CASSQRLAGDNEQFF
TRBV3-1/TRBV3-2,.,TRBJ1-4,CASSQRSADEKLFF
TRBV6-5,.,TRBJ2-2,CASSYRGVEAGELFF
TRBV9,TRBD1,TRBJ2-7,CASSATTGTGGSEQYF
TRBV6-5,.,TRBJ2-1,CASSNRVSYNEQFF
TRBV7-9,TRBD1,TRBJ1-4,CASSLEMGTGSTNEKLFF
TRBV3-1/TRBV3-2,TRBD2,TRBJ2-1,CASSSLAGGSNEQFF
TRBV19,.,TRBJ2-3,CASSGVPDTQYF
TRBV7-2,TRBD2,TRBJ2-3,CASSQTSGMATDTQYF
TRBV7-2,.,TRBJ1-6,CASSARSGGDSPLHF
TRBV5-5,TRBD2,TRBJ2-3,CASSFRWGGDTQYF
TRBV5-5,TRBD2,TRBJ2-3,CASRLAGGEGDTQYF
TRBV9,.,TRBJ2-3,CASSVAGGGRNTDTQYF
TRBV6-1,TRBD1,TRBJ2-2,CASSASGQGFTGELFF
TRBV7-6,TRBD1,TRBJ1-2,CASSLAGTGEGYTF
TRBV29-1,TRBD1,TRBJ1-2,CSVEGGQGKESDYGYTF
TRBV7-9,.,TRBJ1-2,CASSLGQSNYGYTF
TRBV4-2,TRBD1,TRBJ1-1,CASSQHQGTGGTEAFF
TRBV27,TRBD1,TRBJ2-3,CASSSSGTGGRGQYF
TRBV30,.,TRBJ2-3,CAWSPGHTDTQYF
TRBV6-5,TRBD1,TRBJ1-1,CASRRDRGFKTEAFF
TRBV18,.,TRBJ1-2,CASSIQKSYGYTF
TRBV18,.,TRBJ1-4,CASSPPAESAAEKLFF
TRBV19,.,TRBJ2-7,CASSSYTGPYEQYF
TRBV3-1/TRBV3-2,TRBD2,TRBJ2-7,CASRLTSGDVVSYEQYF
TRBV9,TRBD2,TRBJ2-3,CASSVDGSGGADTDTQYF
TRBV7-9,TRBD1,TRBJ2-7,CASSEDRFYEQYF
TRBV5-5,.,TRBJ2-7,CASSLDDSSYEQYF
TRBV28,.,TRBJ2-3,CASSPGRGDTQYF
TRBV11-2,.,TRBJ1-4,CASTNRGATNEKLFF
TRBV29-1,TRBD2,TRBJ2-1,CSDGVASGFSYNEQFF
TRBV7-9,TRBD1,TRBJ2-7,CASSVDRGIDEQYF
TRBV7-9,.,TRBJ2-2,CASSLAGRANTGELFF
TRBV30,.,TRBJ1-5,CAWSVGVRAPPYSNQPQHF
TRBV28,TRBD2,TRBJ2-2,CASRTERESGELFF
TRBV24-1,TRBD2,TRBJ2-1,CATSDRTSSNEQFF
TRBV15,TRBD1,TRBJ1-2,CATSRGGTGDGVYGYTF
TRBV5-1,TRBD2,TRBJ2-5,CASSLGAGAWETQYF
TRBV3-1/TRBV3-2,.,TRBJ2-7,CASSQVNGYEQYF
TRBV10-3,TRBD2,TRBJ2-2,CAITDPSGPGELFF
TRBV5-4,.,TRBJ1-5,CASSLGRGEGQPQHF
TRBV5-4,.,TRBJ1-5,CASSMGGPMSNQPQHF
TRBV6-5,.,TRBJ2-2,CASSNRDWNTGELFF
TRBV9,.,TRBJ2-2,CASSVAVSPGELFF
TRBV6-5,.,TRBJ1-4,CASSLEGGNEKLFF